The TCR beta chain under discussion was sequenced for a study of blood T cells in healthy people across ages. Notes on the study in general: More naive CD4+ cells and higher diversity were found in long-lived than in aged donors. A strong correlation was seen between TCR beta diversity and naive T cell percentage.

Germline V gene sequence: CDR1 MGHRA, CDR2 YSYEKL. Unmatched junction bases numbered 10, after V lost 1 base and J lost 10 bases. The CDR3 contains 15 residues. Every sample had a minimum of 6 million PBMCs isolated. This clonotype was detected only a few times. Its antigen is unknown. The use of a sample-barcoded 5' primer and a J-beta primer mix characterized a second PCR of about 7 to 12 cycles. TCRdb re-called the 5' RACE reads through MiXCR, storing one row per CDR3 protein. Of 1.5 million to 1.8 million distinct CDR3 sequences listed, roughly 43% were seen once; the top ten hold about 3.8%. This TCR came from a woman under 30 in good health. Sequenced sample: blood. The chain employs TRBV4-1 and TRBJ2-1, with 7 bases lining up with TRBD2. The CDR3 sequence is CASSQVPSGGYEQFF. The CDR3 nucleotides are TGCGCCAGCAGCCAAGTCCCTAGCGGAGGGTACGAGCAGTTCTTC.